The clone carrying this TCR beta chain was found once. Trimming took 7 bases from V and 1 from J; bases not matched to a gene: 11. Germline values: CDR1 LNHDA, CDR2 SQIVND (reference sequence). The CDR3 extends over 17 amino acids. The data derive from a study of human thymus T cells. Assay: immunoSEQ multiplex PCR; the TCRdb copy retains only in-frame clones and omits some. The sample shows approximately 70,000 clones, 90% to 95% of them seen only once. Resected material from corrective heart surgery provided the thymus tissue analysed. The TCR sequence derives from a girl less than two years old with a congenital heart defect but otherwise immunologically healthy. The J gene is TRBJ1-5, the V gene TRBV19, with TRBD1 matching 9 bases. The specimen sequenced was thymus tissue. The chain's CDR3 is CASIGTGGRRSNQPQHF. CDR3 in DNA: TGTGCCAGTATCGGCACAGGGGGCCGGCGAAGCAATCAGCCCCAGCATTTT.